This T cell receptor beta chain appears in the sequencing data of a study of Ad26.COV2.S vaccination and SARS-CoV-2 variants. The overall study: Donor got 5x10^10 or 1x10^11 viral particles of Ad26.COV2.S. Study conclusions and caveats: It was found that vaccine and placebo recipients had similar non-spike TCR breadth. Analyses that measured TCR breadth and depth may have underestimated total T cell responses.

The CDR3 is 19 residues long. Using immunoSEQ multiplex PCR, the repertoire was profiled, and TCRdb retains in-frame clones only, with some absent. The sample contains just over 350,000 clones, 70% to 90% of which appear only once. Note on this clone: Its cognate antigen is unknown.

The sample's treatment: some 20 received Ad26.COV2.S at low or high dose, single or two shots; roughly 5 received placebo; per-sample allocation not given. Sampling occurred on day 63 after the first vaccine or placebo injection. An Ad26 vector carrying the Wuhan-strain SARS-CoV-2 spike served as the vaccine. This specimen was peripheral blood, taken in a trial of Ad26.COV2.S vaccine versus placebo. This TCR was sampled from a person aged 18-65 years who received the Ad26.COV2.S COVID-19 vaccine or a placebo. The chain is built from TRBV1 and TRBJ2-6; the table's D call TRBD1 went unverified against the DNA. TRBV1 is a pseudogene locus. The CDR3 coding sequence is TGCACCAGCAGCCAAGATCAGGGACAGGGGGTATCTGGGGCCAACGTCCTGACTTTC. Protein sequence: CTSSQDQGQGVSGANVLTF.